The 17 T cell receptor beta chains presented below share a single source sample, sequenced in a study of identical twins. TCRdb re-called the 5' RACE reads with MiXCR, one entry per CDR3 protein. The top ten clones hold 12% of a sample with 420,000 or so distinct CDR3 sequences, approximately 17% of them seen once. The sequenced sample was naive T cells sorted from blood. The receptor source for this set is a man aged 45-65 years in good health.

J is TRBJ2-3 and V is TRBV7-2; 7 bases match TRBD1. The CDR3 spans 18 residues. Losses at the gene ends were 3 bases for V and 1 base for J; bases not matched to a gene: 13. The germline gives CDR1 SGHTA, CDR2 FQGNSA. In DNA form, the CDR3 reads TGTGCCAGCAGCTTGCGAGGGCAATCGGGGACAGGCACAGATACGCAGTATTTT. It is translated as CASSLRGQSGTGTDTQYF.

This clonotype was seen a few times. This CDR3 reads CASSVVDRADHEQYF. The CDR3 bases are TGTGCCAGCAGCGTAGTGGACAGGGCAGACCACGAGCAGTACTTC. The genes are TRBV9 and TRBJ2-7; TRBD1 matches 8 bases. The junction had 7 bases not matched to a gene; V was cut back by 0 bases and J by 5 bases. This CDR3 has 15 residues. Germline lookup yields CDR1 SGDLS and CDR2 YYNGEE.

V usage is TRBV5-1 and J usage is TRBJ1-6; D is unclear. The CDR3 runs 12 residues. The germline V gene encodes CDR1 SGHRS and CDR2 YFSETQ. Trimming took off 0 bases at V and 16 bases at J, with 11 bases between the two ends. CDR3 residues: CASSLAGFPLHF. In DNA form, the CDR3 reads TGCGCCAGCAGCTTGGCCGGGTTCCCGCTCCACTTT.

J is TRBJ2-2 and V is TRBV29-1, with TRBD2 matching over 9 bases. The CDR3 is 13 amino acids. With 6 bases clipped from V and 7 bases from J, the junction kept 6 bases outside the gene matches. Germline V gene data show CDR1 as SQVTM and CDR2 as ANQGSEA. CDR3 protein: CSVVPRGGGELFF. CDR3 coding DNA: TGCAGCGTCGTTCCGCGGGGGGGCGGGGAGCTGTTTTTT.

In its sample, this clonotype was seen many times. This chain uses TRBV4-3 with TRBJ2-7; D ambiguous. Germline CDR1 LGHNA, CDR2 YSLEER. Trimming pared 1 base from V and 1 base from J, leaving 8 bases between. The CDR3 spans 14 residues. In DNA, the CDR3 is TGCGCCAGCAGCCAAGCACCCGGGTCCTACGAGCAGTACTTC. It codes for CASSQAPGSYEQYF.

The rearrangement links TRBV12-3 or TRBV12-4 to TRBJ1-2, with TRBD1 matching 12 bases. After removal of 9 bases from V and 2 bases from J, the junction contained 7 bases not matched to a gene. The CDR3 has 15 amino acids. The CDR3 sequence is CASGPGTGGNYGYTF. CDR3 nucleotide sequence: TGTGCCAGTGGGCCCGGGACAGGGGGCAACTATGGCTACACCTTC.

This clonotype was recorded many times. The V call is TRBV4-2, the J call TRBJ2-1; possible D gene TRBD2, 5 bases. Trimming removed 0 bases at V and 2 bases at J, with 17 bases between. From germline, CDR1 is LGHNA and CDR2 YNFKEQ. The CDR3 spans 18 residues. In DNA, the CDR3 is TGTGCCAGCAGCCAAGATTCCCTCCAAGCGGACCCCTACAATGAGCAGTTCTTC. Its translation: CASSQDSLQADPYNEQFF.

The genes are TRBV20-1 and TRBJ2-3, with D possibly being TRBD1 (6 bases). CDR3 length equals 15 residues. The V and J ends lost 0 bases and 5 bases respectively, with 15 bases between them. CDR1 is DFQATT and CDR2 is SNEGSKA in the germline V gene (reference sequence). CDR3 protein: CSARDRRTAIDTQYF. As DNA, the CDR3 is TGCAGTGCTAGAGATCGGAGGACAGCAATAGATACGCAGTATTTT.

There are a few counts of this clonotype. The gene calls are TRBV4-3 and TRBJ2-1, with TRBD2 matching 9 bases. Germline V gene data show CDR1 as LGHNA and CDR2 as YSLEER. CDR3 length: 17 amino acids. After removal of 0 bases from V and 3 bases from J, the junction contained 6 bases not matched to a gene. The DNA of the CDR3 is TGCGCCAGCAGCCAAGACGCCGCTAGCGGGGTCTACAATGAGCAGTTCTTC. The encoded protein is CASSQDAASGVYNEQFF.

This clonotype was counted ten times or more. The rearrangement joins TRBV5-1 to TRBJ1-1; D is uncertain. The CDR3 has 16 residues. V dropped 3 bases and J dropped 0 bases, with 15 bases sitting between them. Germline CDR1 is SGHRS and CDR2 is YFSETQ. CDR3 DNA: TGCGCCAGCAGCTCCTTGACATACGCCATGAACACTGAAGCTTTCTTT. Its translation: CASSSLTYAMNTEAFF.

This sequence joins TRBV12-3 or TRBV12-4 and TRBJ2-2, with D perhaps matching TRBD1 (5 bases). The CDR3 covers 14 residues. Trimming shortened V by 8 bases and J by 0 bases, and 10 bases separated the two germline ends. The CDR3 nucleotides read TGTGCCAGCCTAGGGGCGTCGAACACCGGGGAGCTGTTTTTT. Protein sequence: CASLGASNTGELFF.

This clonotype was picked up many times. The chain couples TRBV5-1 to TRBJ1-1; D is undetermined. CDR1 and CDR2 (germline): SGHRS, YFSETQ. Trimming took off 0 bases at V and 5 bases at J, with 11 bases between the two ends. The CDR3 is 14 amino acids. This CDR3 is CASSLAYLGTEAFF. The CDR3 region has the DNA TGCGCCAGCAGCTTGGCCTACCTGGGAACTGAAGCTTTCTTT.

This chain uses TRBV19 with TRBJ2-1; D remains ambiguous. Trimming cost V 4 bases and J 8 bases, with 12 bases left between them. The CDR3 is 13 residues long. Germline CDR1 and CDR2: LNHDA and SQIVND (reference sequence). The CDR3 loop is CASSNRRVDEQFF. CDR3 sequence (DNA): TGTGCCAGTAGTAATCGAAGGGTCGATGAGCAGTTCTTC.

The chain has TRBV5-1 and TRBJ2-2; perhaps TRBD2 as D (6 bases). Germline loops: CDR1 SGHRS, CDR2 YFSETQ. The CDR3 is made up of 15 amino acids. V lost 4 bases and J lost 1, with 11 bases in between. For the CDR3, the DNA is TGCGCCAGCAGCCGTAGACTAGAGAACACCGGGGAGCTGTTTTTT. Translation: CASSRRLENTGELFF.

This clonotype was seen many times. The gene calls are TRBV11-2 and TRBJ1-4; D perhaps matches TRBD1 (6 bases). Trimming took off 7 bases at V and 3 bases at J, with 12 bases between the two ends. Germline CDR1 SGHAT, CDR2 FQNNGV. This CDR3 has 14 residues. CDR3 sequence: CASTGGGPNEKLFF. CDR3 sequence (DNA): TGTGCCAGCACCGGGGGGGGGCCTAATGAAAAACTGTTTTTT. Complete variable domain (other parts from reference TRBV11-2 and TRBJ1-4): EAGVAQSPRYKIIEKRQSVAFWCNPISGHATLYWYQQILGQGPKLLIQFQNNGVVDDSQLPKDRFSAERLKGVDSTLKIQPAKLEDSAVYLCASTGGGPNEKLFFGSGTQLSVL.

This clonotype was seen many times. J is TRBJ1-2 and V is TRBV2; D call uncertain. The CDR3 is made up of 11 amino acids. Trimming shortened V by 3 bases and J by 4 bases, and 3 bases separated the two germline ends. The germline V gene has CDR1 SNHLY and CDR2 FYNNEI. The CDR3: CASSEGYGYTF. The CDR3 DNA follows: TGTGCCAGCAGTGAGGGCTATGGCTACACCTTC. Drawing the rest from reference TRBV2 and TRBJ1-2, the complete variable domain is EPEVTQTPSHQVTQMGQEVILRCVPISNHLYFYWYRQILGQKVEFLVSFYNNEISEKSEIFDDQFSVERPDGSNFTLKIRSTKLEDSAMYFCASSEGYGYTFGSGTRLTVV.

Only a few counts were recorded for this clonotype. The chain employs TRBV5-6 and TRBJ2-1; D possibly uses TRBD1 or TRBD2 (6 bases each). The CDR3 extends over 17 amino acids. CDR1 and CDR2 (germline): SGHDT, YYEEEE. V lost 4 bases, J lost 10 bases, and 27 bases lay in between. The CDR3: CASSKPIQGRWGEEQFF. CDR3 DNA: TGTGCCAGCAGCAAACCCATACAGGGAAGGTGGGGGGAGGAGCAGTTCTTC.